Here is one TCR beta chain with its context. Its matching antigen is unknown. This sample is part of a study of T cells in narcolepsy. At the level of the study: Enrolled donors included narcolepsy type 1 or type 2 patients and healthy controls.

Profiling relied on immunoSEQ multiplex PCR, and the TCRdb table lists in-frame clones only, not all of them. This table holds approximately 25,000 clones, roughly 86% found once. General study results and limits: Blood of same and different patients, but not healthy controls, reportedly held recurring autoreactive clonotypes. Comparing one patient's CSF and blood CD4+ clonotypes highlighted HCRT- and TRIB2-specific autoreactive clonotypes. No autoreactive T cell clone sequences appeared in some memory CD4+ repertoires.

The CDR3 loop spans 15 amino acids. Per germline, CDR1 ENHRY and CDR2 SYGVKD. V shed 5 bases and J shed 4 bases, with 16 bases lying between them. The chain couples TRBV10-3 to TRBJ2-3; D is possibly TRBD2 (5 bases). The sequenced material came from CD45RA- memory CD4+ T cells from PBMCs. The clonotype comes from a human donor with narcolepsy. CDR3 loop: CAISSDLNGADTQYF. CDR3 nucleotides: TGTGCCATCAGTTCGGACTTAAACGGGGCAGATACGCAGTATTTT.